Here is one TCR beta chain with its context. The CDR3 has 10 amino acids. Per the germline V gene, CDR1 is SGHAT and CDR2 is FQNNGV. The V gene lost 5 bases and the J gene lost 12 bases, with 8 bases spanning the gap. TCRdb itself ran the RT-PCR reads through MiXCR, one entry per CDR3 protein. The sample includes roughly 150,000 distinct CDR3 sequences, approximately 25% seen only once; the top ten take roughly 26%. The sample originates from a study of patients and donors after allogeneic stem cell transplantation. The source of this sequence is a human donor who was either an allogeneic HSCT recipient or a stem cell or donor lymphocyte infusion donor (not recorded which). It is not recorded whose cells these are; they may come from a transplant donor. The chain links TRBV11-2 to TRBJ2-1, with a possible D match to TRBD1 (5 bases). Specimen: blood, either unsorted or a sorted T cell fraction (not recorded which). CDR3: CASSLQGQFF. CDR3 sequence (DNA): TGTGCCAGCAGCCTCCAGGGGCAGTTCTTC. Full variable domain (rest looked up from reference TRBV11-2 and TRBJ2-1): EAGVAQSPRYKIIEKRQSVAFWCNPISGHATLYWYQQILGQGPKLLIQFQNNGVVDDSQLPKDRFSAERLKGVDSTLKIQPAKLEDSAVYLCASSLQGQFFGPGTRLTVL.